A selection of T cell receptor beta chains follows, all from one sample in a study of T cell changes during pregnancy in multiple sclerosis. Method: immunoSEQ multiplex PCR; TCRdb's copy keeps in-frame clones and lacks some. The sample has some 94,000 clones, 92% seen once; the top ten hold 1.5% to 1.7%. This specimen was peripheral blood, taken in the first trimester of pregnancy. These receptors were obtained from a female donor with multiple sclerosis, enrolled in a pregnancy study. Each CDR3 is given without its conserved first and last residue.

V	J	CDR3
TRBV14	TRBJ1-1	ASSQETGSTEAF
TRBV6-1	TRBJ2-7	ASSEANSYEQY
TRBV10-2	TRBJ2-3	ASGRPKDRPTDTQY
TRBV25-1	TRBJ2-5	ASSPERAGEETQY
TRBV25-1	TRBJ2-7	ASSGVGNEQY
TRBV2	TRBJ2-7	ASSEPRRDEQY
TRBV11-2	TRBJ1-2	ASTPLSRQGPQGGYT
TRBV18	TRBJ1-3	ASSPDTFGNTIY
TRBV27	TRBJ2-7	ASSQSGDYEQY
TRBV10-2	TRBJ2-7	ASSESLAGRMYEQY
TRBV6-5	TRBJ2-3	ASSYGGTDTQY
TRBV15	TRBJ1-4	ATSTRQGREKLF
TRBV6-1	TRBJ1-1	ASSDGTGAGRTEAF
TRBV27	TRBJ1-1	ASSWDPRTAEAF
TRBV30	TRBJ2-7	AWSGGTKYEQY
TRBV10-2	TRBJ2-1	ASSEGNGRYNEQF
TRBV19	TRBJ1-1	ASRVSGTGYGYGEDF
TRBV29-1	TRBJ2-5	SVEARAGETQY
TRBV28	TRBJ1-1	ASSLVREGTEAF
TRBV5-6	TRBJ2-1	ASSFRGKEQF
TRBV27	TRBJ2-1	ASSLSAGAGGNEQF
TRBV7-2	TRBJ1-2	ASSLNAGPIYGYT
TRBV20-1	TRBJ1-1	SGDREVAF
TRBV6-1	TRBJ1-2	ASSSGTGDGYT
TRBV4-1	TRBJ2-7	ASSQGGTGVYEQY
TRBV10-1	TRBJ2-1	ASRRDRDCEQF
TRBV6-1	TRBJ2-7	AHRTGTGAIEQY
TRBV19	TRBJ1-2	ASSIEERNYGYT
TRBV4-1	TRBJ1-4	ASSQAWRSNEKLF
TRBV4-3	TRBJ2-3	ASSQDAGAHLSGDTQY
TRBV19	TRBJ1-2	ASRPGEEHVHGYT
TRBV7-9	TRBJ1-1	ASSFWTENTEAF
TRBV7-2	TRBJ2-7	ASSLDMTSGMYEQY
TRBV4-2	TRBJ2-7	ASSRPGGAAETYEQY
TRBV25-1	TRBJ2-2	ASSEYEGQFTGELF
TRBV29-1	TRBJ2-2	SVEDGGVGTGELF
TRBV4-1	TRBJ1-4	ASSPSTFATNEKLF
TRBV6-5	TRBJ2-1	ASSWTGNYNEQF
TRBV5-1	TRBJ1-1	ASSWTEGEAF
TRBV6-4	TRBJ2-1	ASSDGRGEANEQF
TRBV4-1	TRBJ1-1	ASSQGFLQGKREAF
TRBV7-9	TRBJ2-1	ASSLGPGLANEQF
TRBV6-1	TRBJ2-7	ASSDRDYYEQY
TRBV5-4	TRBJ1-2	ASSAVRDSTTHT
TRBV30	TRBJ2-1	AWSPGGQHSSYNEQF
TRBV7-9	TRBJ1-4	ASSLGRKRVGIEKLF
TRBV18	TRBJ2-6	ASSPQGVAGANVLT
TRBV30	TRBJ1-5	AWASGGGSNQPQH
TRBV4-1	TRBJ1-1	ASSQVGRVNTEAF
TRBV5-1	TRBJ2-2	ASSPDETGELF
TRBV18	TRBJ2-5	ASSSGTGRETQY
TRBV7-9	TRBJ1-2	ASSPIPGLTIYGYT
TRBV11-1	TRBJ1-2	ASSRQGERYGYT